This T cell receptor beta chain was obtained from a study of regulatory T cells in long-lasting Graves disease. Study-wide findings and caveats: Tissue studied was limited to peripheral blood, excluding thyroid tissue. Favored gene segments in persistent disease were TRBV28, TRBJ1-2 and TRBJ2-5.

Arm-PCR of CDR3 regions and iRepertoire HTBI primers were the basis on which TCR beta libraries were built. TCRdb passed the multiplex PCR reads through MiXCR, listing each CDR3 protein once. The sample records about 420,000 distinct CDR3 sequences, around 20% being singletons. Trimming at V came to 4 bases and at J to 2 bases, leaving 6 bases not matched to a gene. The CDR3 totals 14 residues. Germline V lookup: CDR1 SQVTM, CDR2 ANQGSEA. About this clonotype: Its specificity is unknown.

Described time point: persistent/refractory GD, antithyroid drugs over 5 years with positive TRAb. Isolated PBMC RNA provided the starting material for the TCR library. Guidelines of the American Thyroid Association were used to diagnose Graves' disease. Each of the patients was recruited from an endocrinology department situated in Xi'an, China. The sequence was obtained from a female donor with Graves disease. The material was peripheral blood mononuclear cells (PBMCs), obtained when the disease was refractory, from a patient treated with antithyroid drugs. This chain connects TRBV29-1 to TRBJ2-7, with 9 bases matching TRBD1. The CDR3 here is CSVADRGGPYEQYF. DNA for the CDR3: TGCAGCGTTGCGGACAGGGGAGGCCCCTACGAGCAGTACTTC.